These 19 T cell receptor beta chains share one sample of origin, sequenced in a study of T cell responses to AZD1222 COVID-19 vaccine. Libraries were prepared by immunoSEQ multiplex PCR; TCRdb keeps only in-frame clonotypes and omits some of them. The sample contains tens of thousands of clones, roughly nine tenths of which appear only once. Sequenced here: peripheral blood, sampled 28 days after the second AZD1222 dose. These receptors were obtained from an adult who received the AZD1222 COVID-19 vaccine.

This sequence joins TRBV7-2 and TRBJ2-2, with 11 bases matching TRBD2. The germline gives CDR1 SGHTA, CDR2 FQGNSA. The CDR3 is 16 amino acids. The junction had 1 base not matched to a gene; V was cut back by 1 base and J by 3 bases. Here the CDR3 reads CASSLDSGRDTGELFF. CDR3 in DNA: TGTGCCAGCAGCTTAGATAGCGGGAGGGACACCGGGGAGCTGTTTTTT.

V is TRBV11-2 and J is TRBJ2-1; D not resolved. The CDR3 loop spans 14 amino acids. Germline V CDR1 and CDR2: SGHAT, FQNNGV. The ends were cut back, 5 bases at V and 0 bases at J, with 8 bases in the middle. CDR3 residues: CASSLGSSYNEQFF. The CDR3 nucleotides read TGTGCCAGCAGCCTAGGGTCCTCCTACAATGAGCAGTTCTTC.

The V and J genes are TRBV11-2 and TRBJ2-7; TRBD2 might be the D (6 bases). Germline-derived CDR1 and CDR2 are SGHAT and FQNNGV. Between the trimmed V and J ends, which lost 5 bases and 2 bases, there was a span of 13 bases. CDR3 size: 14 residues. The CDR3 coding sequence is TGTGCCAGCAGCGTCCGGGACTTGGCCTACGAGCAGTACTTC. Translation gives CASSVRDLAYEQYF.

CDR3 nucleotide sequence: TGTGCCAGCAGCAGGACAGGGGGAGATGAAAAACTGTTTTTT. This encodes CASSRTGGDEKLFF. The chain is built from TRBV5-5 and TRBJ1-4; 10 positions match TRBD1. Germline V gene lookup returns CDR1 SGHKS and CDR2 YYEKEE (reference sequence). This CDR3 region has 14 residues. V trimming: 4 bases; J trimming: 6 bases; junction bases outside the gene matches: 3.

The chain couples TRBV5-1 to TRBJ2-5, with a possible D match to TRBD2 (5 bases). The CDR3 contains 14 residues. Looked up from germline, CDR1 is SGHRS and CDR2 is YFSETQ. The V end was cut by 3 bases, the J end by 5 bases, with 14 bases between. The CDR3 DNA sequence: TGCGCCAGCAGCTCGGCCGGGGTGGGGGAGACCCAGTACTTC. It translates to CASSSAGVGETQYF.

The J gene is TRBJ2-1, the V gene TRBV9, with 9 bases matching TRBD1. Germline CDR1 reads SGDLS; CDR2 reads YYNGEE. The CDR3 loop spans 15 amino acids. V was pared by 4 bases and J by 7 bases, with 9 bases of the junction left unmatched. The CDR3 loop is CASSPRQGVGNEQFF. The CDR3 DNA is TGTGCCAGCAGCCCCCGACAGGGGGTGGGGAATGAGCAGTTCTTC. Full variable domain (missing parts from reference TRBV9 and TRBJ2-1): DSGVTQTPKHLITATGQRVTLRCSPRSGDLSVYWYQQSLDQGLQFLIQYYNGEERAKGNILERFSAQQFPDLHSELNLSSLELGDSALYFCASSPRQGVGNEQFFGPGTRLTVL.

V gene TRBV9 combines with J gene TRBJ1-4; TRBD1 is a possible D gene (6 bases). CDR3 length: 16 residues. Trimming stripped 3 bases from V and 8 bases from J, with 20 bases between. Germline-derived CDR1 and CDR2 are SGDLS and YYNGEE. Here the CDR3 reads CASSGRPQQGGEKLFF. The CDR3 nucleotides read TGTGCCAGCAGCGGAAGGCCCCAACAGGGTGGCGAAAAACTGTTTTTT.

This rearrangement joins TRBV10-3 to TRBJ2-7; TRBD2 agrees at 8 bases. V was clipped by 3 bases and J by 0 bases; unmatched bases: 7. The germline CDR1 and CDR2 sequences are ENHRY and SYGVKD. This CDR3 contains 16 residues. The CDR3 nucleotides are TGTGCCATCAGTGACCACCCCGGGACTAGCTCCTACGAGCAGTACTTC. Translated, it gives CAISDHPGTSSYEQYF.

The chain joins TRBV7-2 to TRBJ2-3; D may be TRBD1 (6 bases). The CDR3 sequence is 14 residues long. V lost 5 bases, J lost 1 base, and 10 bases lay in between. Germline loops: CDR1 SGHTA, CDR2 FQGNSA. The CDR3 nucleotides read TGTGCCAGCAGCCGGCGACAGGGCACAGATACGCAGTATTTT. Its translation is CASSRRQGTDTQYF.

This chain joins TRBV10-3 and TRBJ2-7, with 8 positions matching TRBD2. The V gene's germline CDR1 is ENHRY and CDR2 SYGVKD. Unmatched junction bases numbered 7, after V lost 3 bases and J lost 0 bases. There are 16 residues in the CDR3. The CDR3 spells CAISDNSGVSSYEQYF. The CDR3 DNA reads as TGTGCCATCAGTGACAATAGCGGGGTCAGCTCCTACGAGCAGTACTTC.

V is TRBV6-1 and J is TRBJ1-2; no reliable D call. CDR3 length: 14 residues. Trimming removed 2 bases from V and 7 bases from J, with 14 bases in between. Germline V gene data show CDR1 as MNHNS and CDR2 as SASEGT. The CDR3 is CASSETGWQAGYTF. The CDR3 DNA reads TGTGCCAGCAGTGAAACGGGGTGGCAGGCTGGCTACACCTTC.

The chain has TRBV13 and TRBJ1-1; unclear D gene. V lost 10 bases, J lost 0 bases, and 9 bases lay in between. The germline V gene encodes CDR1 PRHDT and CDR2 FYEKMQ (reference sequence). The CDR3 contains 12 residues. The CDR3 is CATYTLNTEAFF. CDR3 nucleotides: TGTGCCACCTATACATTGAACACTGAAGCTTTCTTT. The full variable domain, with the rest looked up from reference TRBV13 and TRBJ1-1, is AAGVIQSPRHLIKEKRETATLKCYPIPRHDTVYWYQQGPGQDPQFLISFYEKMQSDKGSIPDRFSAQQFSDYHSELNMSSLELGDSALYFCATYTLNTEAFFGQGTRLTVV.

The chain is built from TRBV5-1 and TRBJ2-3; TRBD1 might be the D (6 bases). The CDR3 loop spans 15 amino acids. The germline V and J ends were trimmed by 3 bases and 5 bases, with 16 bases remaining between them. Germline assignment: CDR1 SGHRS and CDR2 YFSETQ. CDR3 residues: CASSSLFGTLDTQYF. CDR3 nucleotide sequence: TGCGCCAGCAGCTCCCTTTTCGGGACATTAGATACGCAGTATTTT.

V is TRBV18 and J is TRBJ2-1; 10 bases fit TRBD2. This CDR3 is built from 14 residues. Germline CDR1 KGHSH, CDR2 LQKENI. V trimming: 3 bases; J trimming: 10 bases; junction bases outside the gene matches: 6. The CDR3 nucleotides are TGTGCCAGCTCACCGGGACTAGCGCCCTCGGAGCAGTTCTTC. It is translated as CASSPGLAPSEQFF.

The chain employs TRBV3-1 (or the pseudogene TRBV3-2) and TRBJ1-4, with D unclear. Germline assignment: CDR1 LGHDT and CDR2 YNNKEL (reference sequence). Trimming shortened V by 5 bases and J by 0 bases, and 4 bases separated the two germline ends. The CDR3 is 13 amino acids. The CDR3 DNA reads as TGTGCCAGCAGCAGAGCAACTAATGAAAAACTGTTTTTT. It translates to CASSRATNEKLFF.

The gene calls are TRBV19 and TRBJ2-1, with 8 bases that match TRBD2. Germline V lookup: CDR1 LNHDA, CDR2 SQIVND (reference sequence). J was trimmed by 2 bases and V by 7 bases; bases with no gene match: 10. The CDR3 covers 16 residues. CDR3 in amino acids: CASTPSGGGTYNEQFF. The CDR3 nucleotides are TGTGCCAGTACCCCGTCGGGCGGGGGGACCTACAATGAGCAGTTCTTC.

J is TRBJ2-6 and V is TRBV18, with D hard to call. V lost 3 bases and J 0 bases, leaving 3 bases between the germline ends. The CDR3 has 14 amino acids. Looked up from germline, CDR1 is KGHSH and CDR2 is LQKENI. CDR3 in amino acids: CASSPDSGANVLTF. The CDR3 coding sequence is TGTGCCAGCTCACCCGACTCTGGGGCCAACGTCCTGACTTTC. Based on the CDR3 plus reference TRBV18 and TRBJ2-6, the full variable domain is NAGVMQNPRHLVRRRGQEARLRCSPMKGHSHVYWYRQLPEEGLKFMVYLQKENIIDESGMPKERFSAEFPKEGPSILRIQQVVRGDSAAYFCASSPDSGANVLTFGAGSRLTVL.

This chain connects TRBV7-2 to TRBJ2-7, with 12 nucleotides matching TRBD2. The trim removed 7 bases at V and 4 bases at J, leaving 8 bases unmatched. The CDR3 contains 15 residues. Germline V lookup: CDR1 SGHTA, CDR2 FQGNSA. The CDR3 spells CASKQTSGRTYEQYF. The CDR3 bases are TGTGCCAGCAAGCAGACTAGCGGGAGAACGTACGAGCAGTACTTC. Variable domain in full (rest from reference TRBV7-2 and TRBJ2-7): GAGVSQSPSNKVTEKGKDVELRCDPISGHTALYWYRQSLGQGLEFLIYFQGNSAPDKSGLPSDRFSAERTGGSVSTLTIQRTQQEDSAVYLCASKQTSGRTYEQYFGPGTRLTVT.

The chain has TRBV4-1 and TRBJ2-1; TRBD1 matches 12 bases. The CDR3 is 14 amino acids. J gave up 7 bases and V 4 bases, and 2 bases lay outside the gene matches. From germline, CDR1 is MGHRA and CDR2 YSYEKL. Here the CDR3 DNA reads TGCGCCAGCAGCCCGGGACAGGGGGCGAATGAGCAGTTCTTC. This encodes CASSPGQGANEQFF.